One sample yielded the 28 T cell receptor beta chains listed below, sequenced in a study of cytomegalovirus exposure and HLA in healthy donors. Primers for the PCR totalled 60 Vbeta and 13 Jbeta. Repertoires were generated with immunoSEQ multiplex PCR, while TCRdb's copy carries only in-frame clones and drops some. The profile covers about 120,000 clones, with around 75% appearing a single time and more than 1.5% taken by the ten largest. Sequencing was performed on PBMCs. Source of these receptors: a woman younger than 30 in good health and CMV-seronegative.

The gene calls are TRBV28 and TRBJ1-2; TRBD1 matches at 12 bases. This CDR3 region has 16 residues. The germline gives CDR1 MDHEN, CDR2 SYDVKM. J was trimmed by 4 bases and V by 6 bases; bases with no gene match: 9. This chain's CDR3 is CASRLLGQGAGYGYTF. CDR3 bases: TGTGCCAGCAGGCTTTTGGGACAGGGGGCAGGCTATGGCTACACCTTC.

This chain uses TRBV6-5 with TRBJ2-2, with D possibly matching TRBD2 (5 bases). Germline CDR1 reads MNHEY; CDR2 reads SVGAGI. V lost 7 bases to trimming and J lost 2 bases, with 14 bases between them. CDR3 length: 15 amino acids. The CDR3 nucleotides are TGTGCCAGCATCGCGGTCGGGGTTAACACCGGGGAGCTGTTTTTT. Protein product: CASIAVGVNTGELFF.

The V and J genes are TRBV5-1 and TRBJ1-6; 7 positions agree with TRBD1. The CDR3 consists of 15 residues. V lost 4 bases and J lost 5; bases outside the gene matches: 6. Germline CDR1 SGHRS, CDR2 YFSETQ. In DNA form, the CDR3 reads TGCGCCAGCAGCCCACTCGGGACAGATAATTCACCCCTCCACTTT. Its translation is CASSPLGTDNSPLHF.

This clone was detected only once. The J gene is TRBJ1-2, the V gene TRBV28; 7 bases line up with TRBD1. Trimming took 4 bases from V and 0 from J; bases not matched to a gene: 5. The CDR3 totals 15 residues. Per germline, CDR1 MDHEN and CDR2 SYDVKM. CDR3 DNA: TGTGCCAGCAGTTCCTACAGGGGAGCTAACTATGGCTACACCTTC. Encoded protein: CASSSYRGANYGYTF.

The sample holds one count of this clone. The rearrangement joins TRBV5-5 to TRBJ2-7; D gene unclear. CDR3 length: 14 amino acids. V dropped 2 bases and J dropped 2 bases, with 11 bases sitting between them. CDR1 SGHKS and CDR2 YYEKEE come from the germline V gene (reference sequence). This CDR3 reads CASSFRGTTYEQYF. In DNA form, the CDR3 reads TGTGCCAGCAGCTTCCGAGGCACGACCTACGAGCAGTACTTC.

This rearrangement joins TRBV10-3 to TRBJ2-7; D gene ambiguous. CDR1 ENHRY and CDR2 SYGVKD come from the germline V gene. V lost 7 bases, J lost 5 bases, and 15 bases lay in between. This CDR3 has 13 amino acids. The CDR3 is CAITKSVENEQYF. The CDR3 nucleotides read TGTGCCATCACCAAGAGCGTGGAGAACGAGCAGTACTTC.

The chain joins TRBV6-5 to TRBJ2-1, with 7 bases fitting TRBD2. Trimming took 4 bases from V and 6 from J; bases not matched to a gene: 9. The CDR3 runs to 15 residues. Germline CDR1 is MNHEY and CDR2 is SVGAGI. The CDR3 region is CASSWGGLLSNEQFF. DNA for the CDR3: TGTGCCAGCAGTTGGGGGGGTCTGCTCTCCAATGAGCAGTTCTTC.

This rearrangement joins TRBV5-1 to TRBJ2-5; 7 positions match TRBD1. From germline, CDR1 is SGHRS and CDR2 YFSETQ. The J segment lost 0 bases and the V segment lost 4 bases, leaving 3 bases of the junction unmatched. This CDR3 is built from 14 residues. CDR3 region: CASSPGQYQETQYF. CDR3 DNA: TGCGCCAGCAGCCCGGGACAGTACCAAGAGACCCAGTACTTC.

This clone appeared once. The V gene is TRBV19, the J gene TRBJ1-2; D possibly corresponds to TRBD1 (6 bases). The length of the CDR3 is 13 residues. CDR1 and CDR2 (germline): LNHDA, SQIVND (reference sequence). Trimming shortened V by 10 bases and J by 4 bases, and 16 bases separated the two germline ends. In DNA form, the CDR3 reads TGTGCCACCCAAGGCGGACAGTCCTATGGCTACACCTTC. This sequence encodes CATQGGQSYGYTF.

This chain uses TRBV5-8 with TRBJ2-1, with D possibly being TRBD2 (5 bases). Germline CDR1 and CDR2: SGHTS and YDEGEE. The CDR3 runs to 15 residues. The V and J ends lost 1 base and 6 bases respectively, with 14 bases between them. In DNA form, the CDR3 reads TGTGCCAGCAGCTTGAGCGCGGGCGCTCTCAATGAGCAGTTCTTC. Its translation: CASSLSAGALNEQFF.

Concerning this clone itself: The junction departs from the called germline gene at one end, perhaps through a read error. This chain connects TRBV30 to TRBJ2-5; the match to TRBD1 covers 8 bases. The CDR3 sequence is 14 residues long. Germline V CDR1 and CDR2: GTSNPN, SVGIG (reference sequence). CDR3 sequence reads: CAWSRGQGWETRYF. As DNA, the CDR3 is TGTGCCTGGAGTAGAGGACAGGGATGGGAGACCCGGTACTTC.

V gene TRBV9 combines with J gene TRBJ2-6, with unresolved D. The CDR3 runs to 16 residues. Trimming pared 0 bases from V and 3 bases from J, leaving 10 bases between. Per the germline V gene, CDR1 is SGDLS and CDR2 is YYNGEE. CDR3 sequence reads: CASSVEPRFGANVLTF. The CDR3 DNA reads TGTGCCAGCAGCGTAGAGCCCCGGTTTGGGGCCAACGTCCTGACTTTC.

This sequence joins TRBV25-1 and TRBJ1-5; 9 bases line up with TRBD1. The CDR3 loop spans 14 amino acids. CDR1 is MGHDK, CDR2 SYGVNS, per germline. Trimming took 2 bases from V and 9 from J; bases not matched to a gene: 5. The CDR3 DNA is TGTGCCAGCAGTGAAATCGGGACAGGGACGCCCCAGCATTTT. Translated, it gives CASSEIGTGTPQHF.

The gene calls are TRBV5-1 and TRBJ1-2, with 8 bases fitting TRBD1. V was pared by 4 bases and J by 4 bases, with 9 bases of the junction left unmatched. Germline CDR1 reads SGHRS; CDR2 reads YFSETQ. CDR3 length equals 15 residues. Here the CDR3 reads CASSQDRGAFYGYTF. The CDR3 DNA is TGCGCCAGCAGCCAAGACAGGGGTGCGTTCTATGGCTACACCTTC.

The chain has TRBV5-1 and TRBJ1-2, with 10 bases lining up with TRBD1. Trimming took 0 bases from V and 0 from J; bases not matched to a gene: 2. CDR1 and CDR2 (germline): SGHRS, YFSETQ. The CDR3 has 16 amino acids. CDR3 amino acids: CASSLGTGGSNYGYTF. The CDR3 nucleotides are TGCGCCAGCAGCTTGGGGACAGGGGGATCTAACTATGGCTACACCTTC.

The rearrangement joins TRBV7-9 to TRBJ1-2; the match to TRBD1 covers 10 bases. V trimming: 4 bases; J trimming: 8 bases; junction bases outside the gene matches: 10. There are 15 residues in the CDR3. CDR1 and CDR2 from the germline V gene are SEHNR and FQNEAQ (reference sequence). In DNA, the CDR3 is TGTGCCAGCAGCTATGCCGGGACAGGGGATCGAGGCTACACCTTC. Translation: CASSYAGTGDRGYTF.

In its sample, this clone was seen a few times. The V call is TRBV15, the J call TRBJ1-1; D might be TRBD1 (5 bases). Trimming removed 5 bases at V and 5 bases at J, with 9 bases between. The CDR3 consists of 12 residues. Germline loops: CDR1 LNHNV, CDR2 YYDKDF (reference sequence). The CDR3, as DNA: TGTGCCACCAGCTGGGGGGGGACTGAAGCTTTCTTT. This gives the protein CATSWGGTEAFF. Full variable domain (outside the CDR3, taken from reference TRBV15 and TRBJ1-1): DAMVIQNPRYQVTQFGKPVTLSCSQTLNHNVMYWYQQKSSQAPKLLFHYYDKDFNNEADTPDNFQSRRPNTSFCFLDIRSPGLGDTAMYLCATSWGGTEAFFGQGTRLTVV.

This chain links TRBV6-1 with TRBJ1-2; 11 positions agree with TRBD1. This CDR3 spans 14 amino acids. Germline assignment: CDR1 MNHNS and CDR2 SASEGT. With 6 bases clipped from V and 7 bases from J, the junction kept 7 bases outside the gene matches. The CDR3 loop reads CASRMGQGDFGYTF. The DNA of the CDR3 is TGTGCCAGCAGGATGGGACAGGGGGATTTTGGCTACACCTTC.

This clone appeared a single time. The chain joins TRBV13 to TRBJ1-5; D ambiguous. The V end was cut by 4 bases, the J end by 8 bases, with 12 bases between. Germline V gene sequence: CDR1 PRHDT, CDR2 FYEKMQ (reference sequence). The CDR3 runs to 13 residues. This chain's CDR3 is CASSSRRREPQHF. In DNA form, the CDR3 reads TGTGCCAGCAGCTCCCGGCGGCGAGAGCCCCAGCATTTT.

The genes are TRBV5-1 and TRBJ1-1; the D gene is possibly TRBD1 (6 bases). CDR1 is SGHRS, CDR2 YFSETQ, per germline. Trimming took off 0 bases at V and 0 bases at J, with 15 bases between the two ends. The CDR3 consists of 17 residues. The CDR3 DNA sequence: TGCGCCAGCAGCTTGGATCAGGGGCTAGGGTTGAACACTGAAGCTTTCTTT. Residues: CASSLDQGLGLNTEAFF.

This clone was counted only a few times. V gene TRBV9 combines with J gene TRBJ2-3; D remains ambiguous. Trimming stripped 4 bases from V and 5 bases from J, with 11 bases between. The germline V gene has CDR1 SGDLS and CDR2 YYNGEE. The CDR3 has 13 amino acids. Here the CDR3 reads CASSSNTRDTQYF. Here the CDR3 DNA reads TGTGCCAGCAGCAGTAATACCAGAGATACGCAGTATTTT.

The rearrangement joins TRBV5-1 to TRBJ2-3, with a weak D call TRBD2 (6 bases). Germline V gene lookup returns CDR1 SGHRS and CDR2 YFSETQ. V was clipped by 5 bases and J by 1 base, with 11 bases between them. The CDR3 is made up of 14 amino acids. The CDR3 DNA sequence: TGCGCCAGCAGTGGGGTAGCGGGCACAGATACGCAGTATTTT. Encoded protein: CASSGVAGTDTQYF. Drawing the rest from reference TRBV5-1 and TRBJ2-3, the complete variable domain is KAGVTQTPRYLIKTRGQQVTLSCSPISGHRSVSWYQQTPGQGLQFLFEYFSETQRNKGNFPGRFSGRQFSNSRSEMNVSTLELGDSALYLCASSGVAGTDTQYFGPGTRLTVL.

The chain uses TRBV5-1 and TRBJ2-1; 10 positions agree with TRBD1. The germline V gene has CDR1 SGHRS and CDR2 YFSETQ. The CDR3 loop spans 15 amino acids. V trimming: 4 bases; J trimming: 6 bases; junction bases outside the gene matches: 7. DNA for the CDR3: TGCGCCAGCAGCCGGGGGACAGGGGATCGCAATGAGCAGTTCTTC. Translated: CASSRGTGDRNEQFF.

CDR3 protein: CASSFLQGSEQFF. The CDR3 DNA sequence: TGTGCCAGCAGCTTCTTACAGGGGAGTGAGCAGTTCTTC. The V call is TRBV6-5, the J call TRBJ2-1; 7 bases align to TRBD1. Germline CDR1 is MNHEY and CDR2 is SVGAGI. The CDR3 sequence is 13 residues long. The V gene end was trimmed by 6 bases and the J gene end by 9 bases; junction bases not matched to a gene: 8.

Points on this clone: At the DNA level, this CDR3 is encoded by other sequences in the same sample as well. The rearrangement joins TRBV5-1 to TRBJ1-4; TRBD1 might be the D (6 bases). The CDR3 sequence is 15 residues long. V dropped 4 bases and J dropped 0 bases, with 10 bases sitting between them. Per the germline V gene, CDR1 is SGHRS and CDR2 is YFSETQ. The CDR3: CASSVQGATNEKLFF. CDR3 DNA sequence: TGCGCCAGCAGCGTACAGGGAGCAACTAATGAAAAACTGTTTTTT.

The chain carries TRBV5-1 and TRBJ2-7; 7 bases align to TRBD1. V lost 5 bases to trimming and J lost 4 bases; unmatched junction nucleotides: 21. CDR1 is SGHRS and CDR2 is YFSETQ in the germline V gene. This CDR3 is built from 18 residues. This CDR3 reads CASSQDPTGPGGSYEQYF. The DNA for the CDR3 is TGCGCCAGCAGTCAAGACCCGACAGGGCCCGGAGGCTCATACGAGCAGTACTTC.

The rearrangement joins TRBV9 to TRBJ1-6; 8 bases are a match to TRBD1. The CDR3 totals 16 residues. Per germline, CDR1 SGDLS and CDR2 YYNGEE. Unmatched junction bases numbered 13, after V lost 4 bases and J lost 10 bases. CDR3 protein: CASSSGQGLSLSPLHF. The CDR3, as DNA: TGTGCCAGCAGCTCCGGACAGGGCTTGTCATTATCACCCCTCCACTTT.

The gene calls are TRBV6-1 and TRBJ2-7, with unresolved D. In germline, CDR1 is MNHNS, CDR2 SASEGT. The V gene lost 1 base and the J gene lost 1 base, with 8 bases spanning the gap. CDR3 length: 14 amino acids. The CDR3 here is CASSEDPRSYEQYF. As DNA, the CDR3 is TGTGCCAGCAGTGAAGACCCCCGGTCCTACGAGCAGTACTTC.